The clone carrying this T cell receptor (beta chain) was seen a few times. The V gene's germline CDR1 is SGHRS and CDR2 YFSETQ. The CDR3 sequence is 15 residues long. Trimming cost V 0 bases and J 6 bases; bases outside gene matches: 6. The sample comes from a study of blood T cell repertoires in COVID-19. Sequencing was performed with immunoSEQ multiplex PCR; in TCRdb, only in-frame clones are kept and a portion is missing. The sample shows roughly 250,000 clones, roughly 82% of them seen only once. The rearrangement uses TRBV5-1 and TRBJ2-3, with TRBD2 matching over 8 bases. Sequencing was carried out using peripheral blood. The sequence was collected from a woman older than 75 with active or convalescent COVID-19. Here the CDR3 DNA reads TGCGCCAGCAGCTTGGTCGGGAGGGCCATGGATACGCAGTATTTT. As protein: CASSLVGRAMDTQYF.